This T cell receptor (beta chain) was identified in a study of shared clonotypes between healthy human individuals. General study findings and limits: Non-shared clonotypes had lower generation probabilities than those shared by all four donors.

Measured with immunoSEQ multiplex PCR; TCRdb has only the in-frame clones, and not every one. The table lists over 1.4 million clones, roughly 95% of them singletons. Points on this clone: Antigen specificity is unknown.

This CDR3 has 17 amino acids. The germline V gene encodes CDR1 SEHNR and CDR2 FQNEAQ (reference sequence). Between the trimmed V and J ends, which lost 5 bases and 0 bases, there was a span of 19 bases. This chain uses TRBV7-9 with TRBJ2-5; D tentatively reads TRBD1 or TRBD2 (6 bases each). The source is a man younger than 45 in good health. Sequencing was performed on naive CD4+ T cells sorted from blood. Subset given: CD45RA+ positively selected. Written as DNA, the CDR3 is TGTGCCAGCAGCAGAGGGGGAGTAGCGGACGACCAAGAGACCCAGTACTTC. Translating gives CASSRGGVADDQETQYF. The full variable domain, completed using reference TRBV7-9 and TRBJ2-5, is DTGVSQNPRHKITKRGQNVTFRCDPISEHNRLYWYRQTLGQGPEFLTYFQNEAQLEKSRLLSDRFSAERPKGSFSTLEIQRTEQGDSAMYLCASSRGGVADDQETQYFGPGTRLLVL.